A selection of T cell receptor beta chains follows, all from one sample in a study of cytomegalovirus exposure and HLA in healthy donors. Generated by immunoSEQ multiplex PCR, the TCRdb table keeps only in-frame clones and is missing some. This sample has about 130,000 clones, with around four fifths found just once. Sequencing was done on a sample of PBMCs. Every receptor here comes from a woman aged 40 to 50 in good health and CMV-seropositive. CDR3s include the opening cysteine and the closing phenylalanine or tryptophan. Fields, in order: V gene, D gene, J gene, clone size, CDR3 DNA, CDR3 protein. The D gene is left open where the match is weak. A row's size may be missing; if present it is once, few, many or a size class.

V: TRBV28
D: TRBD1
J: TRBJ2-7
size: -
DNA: TGTGCCAGCAGACCGGACAGGGAGTCCTACGAGCAGTACTTC
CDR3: CASRPDRESYEQYF

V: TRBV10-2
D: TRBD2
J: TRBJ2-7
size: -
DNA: TGCGCCAGCAGAAAGCCCGGGACTAGCGGCCTTAGTGGGGCGCGCGAGCAGTACTTC
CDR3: CASRKPGTSGLSGAREQYF

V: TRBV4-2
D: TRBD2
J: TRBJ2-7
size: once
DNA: TGTGCCAGCAGCCAAGATACTAGCGGGAGTTACGAGCAGTACTTC
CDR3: CASSQDTSGSYEQYF

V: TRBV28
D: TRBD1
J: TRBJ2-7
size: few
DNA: TGTGCCAGCAGTTTATGGGGGACAGGGGGCGCCTACGAGCAGTACTTC
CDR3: CASSLWGTGGAYEQYF

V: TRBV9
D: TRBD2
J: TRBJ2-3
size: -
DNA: TGTGCCAGCAGCGTAGGTGCTAGCGGAAGCACAGATACGCAGTATTTT
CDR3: CASSVGASGSTDTQYF

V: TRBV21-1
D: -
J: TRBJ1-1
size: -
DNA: TGTGCCAGCAGCACCGAAGAGCGGGGGCCGAACACTGAAGCTTTCTTT
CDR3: CASSTEERGPNTEAFF

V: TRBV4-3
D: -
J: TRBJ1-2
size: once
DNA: TGCGCCAGCAGCCAAGATCCCCGGGGGTTTAACGATGGCTACACCTTC
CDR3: CASSQDPRGFNDGYTF

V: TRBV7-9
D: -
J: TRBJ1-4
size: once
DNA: TGTGCCAGCAGCTCGCGGGCCCTTAATGAAAAACTGTTTTTT
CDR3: CASSSRALNEKLFF

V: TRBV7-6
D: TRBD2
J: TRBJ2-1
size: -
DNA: TGTGCCAGCAGCTTAGGTGCGGGAGAAGGGAATGAGCAGTTCTTC
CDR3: CASSLGAGEGNEQFF

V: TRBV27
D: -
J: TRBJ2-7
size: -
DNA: TGTGCCAGCAGTTTTGGGCACGAGCAGTACTTC
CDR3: CASSFGHEQYF

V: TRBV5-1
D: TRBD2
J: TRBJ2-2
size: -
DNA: TGCGCCAGCAGCTTTTTAGGGACTAGCGGGATTGGCGGGGAGCTGTTTTTT
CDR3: CASSFLGTSGIGGELFF

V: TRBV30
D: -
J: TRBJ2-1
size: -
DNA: TGTGCCTGGAGTGTAACGGGAGTGGCTGAGCAGTTCTTC
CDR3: CAWSVTGVAEQFF

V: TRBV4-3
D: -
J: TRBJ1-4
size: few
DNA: TGCGCCAGCAGCCGTGAAAGAGGAAGCGGAGGTGAAAAACTGTTTTTT
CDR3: CASSRERGSGGEKLFF